The 14 T cell receptor beta chains below all came from one sample that was sequenced in a study of siplizumab effects on memory and regulatory T cells. The method was immunoSEQ multiplex PCR; TCRdb's version includes in-frame clones alone and lacks a portion of them. The data hold some 96,000 clones, with 91% observed a single time. The sequenced sample consisted of CD4+ T cells sorted from blood. These receptors were obtained from a human donor in good health.

This CDR3 is CASSLGGVRDLSYF. DNA for the CDR3: TGTGCCAGCAGCTTGGGTGGGGTTCGGGACTTGTCGTATTTT. The rearrangement joins TRBV5-4 to TRBJ2-3, with D tentatively TRBD2 (6 bases). The ends were cut back, 0 bases at V and 14 bases at J, with 19 bases in the middle. The CDR3 contains 14 residues. Per the germline V gene, CDR1 is SGHNT and CDR2 is YYREEE (reference sequence).

The chain recombines TRBV6-5 with TRBJ2-2, with D unresolved. Germline V gene lookup returns CDR1 MNHEY and CDR2 SVGAGI. V lost 0 bases and J 1 base, leaving 6 bases between the germline ends. This CDR3 is built from 15 residues. CDR3 amino acids: CASSYSFRNTGELFF. The CDR3 nucleotides are TGTGCCAGCAGTTACTCTTTTAGGAACACCGGGGAGCTGTTTTTT.

The sample holds a few counts of this clone. The chain links TRBV4-3 to TRBJ2-3; TRBD2 matches at 15 bases. V dropped 2 bases and J dropped 11; count of bases not matched to a gene: 5. CDR1 is LGHNA and CDR2 is YSLEER in the germline V gene. The CDR3 spans 15 residues. The CDR3 DNA sequence: TGCGCCAGCAGCCAACCTGGGACTAGCGGGGGGAAGCAGTATTTT. It codes for CASSQPGTSGGKQYF.

The chain uses TRBV21-1 and TRBJ2-2; the D call of TRBD2 is as the table states it, not checked on the DNA. TRBV21-1 is a documented pseudogene. The CDR3 has 16 amino acids. CDR3 coding DNA: TGTGCCAGAAAAGAAACCTGGACTGTAAACACCGGGGAGCTGTTTTTT. Protein sequence: CARKETWTVNTGELFF.

This chain joins TRBV4-2 and TRBJ1-3; D remains ambiguous. Per germline, CDR1 LGHNA and CDR2 YNFKEQ. This CDR3 is built from 16 residues. V was trimmed by 0 bases and J by 1 base, leaving 10 bases between them. CDR3: CASSQENSVSGNTIYF. The CDR3 region has the DNA TGTGCCAGCAGCCAAGAGAACTCGGTATCTGGAAACACCATATATTTT.

V usage is TRBV10-3 and J usage is TRBJ2-5, with TRBD2 identical over 9 bases. This CDR3 contains 15 residues. Trimming at V came to 3 bases and at J to 7 bases, leaving 9 bases not matched to a gene. Germline loops: CDR1 ENHRY, CDR2 SYGVKD. The CDR3 here is CAISDGGGADGTQYF. DNA of the CDR3: TGTGCCATCAGTGACGGCGGGGGGGCCGACGGGACCCAGTACTTC.

This chain links TRBV15 with TRBJ1-2; weak D call: TRBD1 (6 bases). CDR1 is LNHNV, CDR2 YYDKDF, per germline (reference sequence). The CDR3 is made up of 13 amino acids. With 1 base removed from V and 6 bases from J, the gap between germline ends came to 9 bases. CDR3 sequence: CATSRATGDGYTF. CDR3 sequence (DNA): TGTGCCACCAGCAGAGCGACAGGAGATGGCTACACCTTC. Full variable domain (missing parts from reference TRBV15 and TRBJ1-2): DAMVIQNPRYQVTQFGKPVTLSCSQTLNHNVMYWYQQKSSQAPKLLFHYYDKDFNNEADTPDNFQSRRPNTSFCFLDIRSPGLGDTAMYLCATSRATGDGYTFGSGTRLTVV.

The chain recombines TRBV9 with TRBJ2-7, with D perhaps being TRBD1 or TRBD2 (5 bases each). V shed 4 bases and J shed 1 base, with 15 bases lying between them. The germline gives CDR1 SGDLS, CDR2 YYNGEE. The CDR3 is 15 amino acids. CDR3: CASSLLGTESYEQYF. The CDR3, as DNA: TGTGCCAGCAGCCTACTCGGGACGGAGTCCTACGAGCAGTACTTC.

V and J are TRBV9 and TRBJ1-2, with 7 positions matching TRBD1. Trimming removed 3 bases from V and 4 bases from J; junction bases left unmatched: 6. The CDR3 covers 14 residues. Germline lookup yields CDR1 SGDLS and CDR2 YYNGEE. The DNA of the CDR3 is TGTGCCAGCAGCGCCAGGGACAGCCGCTATGGCTACACCTTC. This codes for CASSARDSRYGYTF.

V usage is TRBV7-3 and J usage is TRBJ1-3; D perhaps matches TRBD1 (6 bases). Germline V gene data show CDR1 as SGHTA and CDR2 as FQGTGA. Deletions cut 5 bases from V and 0 bases from J, with 23 bases between. The CDR3 contains 19 residues. The CDR3 region is CASSLNRVASPLSGNTIYF. The CDR3 DNA reads TGTGCCAGCAGCCTAAACAGGGTGGCCTCTCCTCTCTCTGGAAACACCATATATTTT.

The rearrangement links TRBV7-4 to TRBJ1-3; D is uncertain. The CDR3 totals 14 residues. Germline assignment: CDR1 SGHVT and CDR2 SQSDAQ. Trimming took off 6 bases at V and 1 base at J, with 10 bases between the two ends. CDR3 amino acids: CASSDRKSGNTIYF. The DNA of the CDR3 is TGTGCCAGCAGTGACCGAAAGTCTGGAAACACCATATATTTT.

V usage is TRBV19 and J usage is TRBJ2-3; D remains ambiguous. This CDR3 region has 13 residues. Trimming removed 5 bases from V and 0 bases from J, with 6 bases in between. Germline loops: CDR1 LNHDA, CDR2 SQIVND (reference sequence). The CDR3 spells CASSWGSTDTQYF. The CDR3 DNA is TGTGCCAGTAGTTGGGGTAGCACAGATACGCAGTATTTT.

The gene calls are TRBV28 and TRBJ2-7; 9 bases agree with TRBD1. Per the germline V gene, CDR1 is MDHEN and CDR2 is SYDVKM. CDR3 length: 19 residues. Losses at the gene ends were 5 bases for V and 3 bases for J; bases not matched to a gene: 20. The CDR3 loop is CASSPFPSVAGQGNYEQYF. CDR3 in DNA: TGTGCCAGCAGTCCGTTCCCTTCGGTGGCGGGACAGGGAAACTACGAGCAGTACTTC.

The chain recombines TRBV7-8 with TRBJ1-6, with D possibly matching TRBD1 (5 bases). CDR1 and CDR2 (germline): SGHVS, FQNEAQ. Trimming cost V 1 base and J 0 bases, with 16 bases left between them. CDR3 length equals 19 residues. This CDR3 is CASSLDGAGLSSYNSPLHF. The CDR3 coding sequence is TGTGCCAGCAGCTTAGATGGGGCCGGCCTGAGCTCCTATAATTCACCCCTCCACTTT.